Following are 8 T cell receptor beta chains from one sample sequenced in a study of Graves' ophthalmopathy and Graves' hyperthyroidism. For repertoire sequencing, the TCR beta CDR3 regions were amplified from RNA transcripts. HTBI-primed RT-PCR formed the first round, and a multiplex PCR formed the second. TCRdb re-derived calls from the multiplex PCR reads in MiXCR, one entry per CDR3 protein. The table includes a few hundred thousand distinct CDR3 sequences, roughly 18% detected once. The specimen sequenced was peripheral blood. Receptor source: a woman aged 18-30 years with Graves' ophthalmopathy.

This clonotype was recorded many times. Here the CDR3 reads CASSRAGIGSNQPQHF. The CDR3 DNA is TGTGCCAGCAGTAGAGCAGGGATAGGAAGCAATCAGCCCCAGCATTTT. The chain employs TRBV28 and TRBJ1-5; a possible D gene is TRBD1 (5 bases). Per germline, CDR1 MDHEN and CDR2 SYDVKM. V lost 5 bases and J lost 1, with 15 bases in between. The CDR3 runs 16 residues.

This clonotype was seen at least ten times. The chain links TRBV7-2 to TRBJ1-5; D uncertain. V lost 5 bases and J 4 bases, leaving 9 bases between the germline ends. The CDR3 contains 13 residues. Germline V gives CDR1 SGHTA, CDR2 FQGNSA. CDR3 protein: CASSSSANQPQHF. The CDR3 nucleotides are TGTGCCAGCAGCAGCAGTGCTAATCAGCCCCAGCATTTT.

This clonotype came up many times. The gene calls are TRBV6-1 and TRBJ1-5; TRBD1 is a possible D gene (5 bases). The V gene lost 6 bases and the J gene lost 6 bases, with 21 bases spanning the gap. Germline CDR1 MNHNS, CDR2 SASEGT. The CDR3 extends over 16 amino acids. The CDR3 here is CASRPGRSPGSQPQHF. CDR3 in DNA: TGTGCCAGCAGGCCGGGACGGTCCCCCGGGAGTCAGCCCCAGCATTTT.

This clonotype has ten or more counts. J is TRBJ2-7 and V is TRBV11-2, with 10 bases identical to TRBD2. CDR1 SGHAT and CDR2 FQNNGV come from the germline V gene. V shed 5 bases, J shed 4 bases, and the junction held 5 bases outside the gene matches. The length of the CDR3 is 14 residues. This CDR3 is CASSREREGYEQYF. In nucleotides, the CDR3 is TGTGCCAGCAGCAGAGAGCGGGAGGGGTACGAGCAGTACTTC.

The chain is built from TRBV24-1 and TRBJ2-6; D is undetermined. This CDR3 comprises 15 residues. In germline, CDR1 is KGHDR, CDR2 SFDVKD. Trimming shortened V by 5 bases and J by 0 bases, and 7 bases separated the two germline ends. In nucleotides, the CDR3 is TGTGCCACCAGTGGGGGAAACTCTGGGGCCAACGTCCTGACTTTC. Amino acid sequence: CATSGGNSGANVLTF.

This clonotype was seen ten or more times. J is TRBJ2-7 and V is TRBV28; 11 bases are shared with TRBD2. With V trimmed by 0 bases and J by 2 bases, 6 bases remained unmatched. The CDR3 has 17 amino acids. Germline lookup yields CDR1 MDHEN and CDR2 SYDVKM. The CDR3 protein is CASSLWRLAGTAYEQYF. In nucleotides, the CDR3 is TGTGCCAGCAGTTTATGGAGACTAGCGGGAACTGCCTACGAGCAGTACTTC.

This clonotype was seen ten or more times. The rearrangement joins TRBV28 to TRBJ2-2; 7 nucleotides match TRBD2. Germline V gives CDR1 MDHEN, CDR2 SYDVKM. The CDR3 is 15 residues long. V shed 5 bases, J shed 6 bases, and the junction held 9 bases outside the gene matches. CDR3 nucleotide sequence: TGTGCCAGCAGTCCGGGACTAAATTTCCCCGGGGAGCTGTTTTTT. It is translated as CASSPGLNFPGELFF. The entire variable domain, with the rest obtained from reference TRBV28 and TRBJ2-2, is as follows: DVKVTQSSRYLVKRTGEKVFLECVQDMDHENMFWYRQDPGLGLRLIYFSYDVKMKEKGDIPEGYSVSREKKERFSLILESASTNQTSMYLCASSPGLNFPGELFFGEGSRLTVL.

The table lists this clonotype with many counts. V is TRBV7-2 and J is TRBJ1-2, with D possibly matching TRBD1 (6 bases). The CDR3 contains 16 residues. Between the trimmed V and J ends, which lost 0 bases and 4 bases, there was a span of 15 bases. Germline V gives CDR1 SGHTA, CDR2 FQGNSA. Here the CDR3 reads CASSLARYRDGYGYTF. The DNA for the CDR3 is TGTGCCAGCAGCTTAGCTCGATACAGGGATGGCTATGGCTACACCTTC.